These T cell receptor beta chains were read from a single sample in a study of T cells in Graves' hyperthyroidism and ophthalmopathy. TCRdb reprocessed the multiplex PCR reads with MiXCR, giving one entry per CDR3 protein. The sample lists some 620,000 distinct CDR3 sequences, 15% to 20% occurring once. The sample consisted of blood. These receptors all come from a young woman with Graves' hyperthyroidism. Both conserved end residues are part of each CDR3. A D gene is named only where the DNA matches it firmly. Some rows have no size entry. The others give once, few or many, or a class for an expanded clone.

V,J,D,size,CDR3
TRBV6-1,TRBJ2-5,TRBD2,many,CASSLGGGSGQETQYF
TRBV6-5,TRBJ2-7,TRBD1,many,CASSYSDREGEQYF
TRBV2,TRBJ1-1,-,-,CASSGQEVNTEAFF
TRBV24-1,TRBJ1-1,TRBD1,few,CATRSRGMNTEAFF
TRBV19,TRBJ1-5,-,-,CASSIVQSWDNQPQHF
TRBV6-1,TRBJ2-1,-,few,CASSPGAPYNEQFF
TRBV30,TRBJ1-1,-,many,CAWSVRFSDTEAFF
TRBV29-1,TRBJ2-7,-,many,CSVVPSTLFAYEQYF
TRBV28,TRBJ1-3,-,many,CASSPGVWGNTIYF
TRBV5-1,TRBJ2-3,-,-,CASSTYRGTDTQYF
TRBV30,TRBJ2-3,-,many,CAWSSSDTQYF
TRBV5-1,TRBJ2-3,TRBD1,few,CASSMGQGGDTQYF
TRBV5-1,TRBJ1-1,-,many,CASSLGGRTEAFF
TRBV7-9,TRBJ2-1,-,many,CASRTSFHEQFF
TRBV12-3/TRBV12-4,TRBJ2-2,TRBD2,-,CASSNQRTSGRLLNTGELFF
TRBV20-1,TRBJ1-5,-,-,CSATSGPYSNQPQHF
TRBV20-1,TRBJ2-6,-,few,CSARDEMFGGANVLTF
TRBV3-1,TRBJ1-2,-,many,CASSPSHGRAGGYTF
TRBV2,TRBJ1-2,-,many,CASERGDYGYTF
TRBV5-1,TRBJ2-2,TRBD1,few,CASSAVQGAQGGELFF
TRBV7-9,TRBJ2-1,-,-,CASSLVRDEQFF
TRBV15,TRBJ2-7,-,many,CATSRGTLAYEQYF
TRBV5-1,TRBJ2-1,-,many,CASRAGQTYNEQFF
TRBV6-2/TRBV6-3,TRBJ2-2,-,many,CASSYFAGELFF
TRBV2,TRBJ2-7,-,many,CASKRTYEQYF
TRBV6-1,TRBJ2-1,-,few,CVSSFHRGEQFF
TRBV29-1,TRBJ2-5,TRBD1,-,CSVEGDRVWTRYF
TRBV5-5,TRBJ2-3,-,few,CASSLGLGGISTDTQYF
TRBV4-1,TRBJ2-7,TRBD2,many,CATATSGTYEQYF
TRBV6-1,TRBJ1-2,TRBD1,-,CASSVLSVGTGGRGYTF
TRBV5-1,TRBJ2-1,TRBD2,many,CASSPPSLAGGYNEQFF
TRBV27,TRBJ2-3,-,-,CASSPLSNPSTDTQYF
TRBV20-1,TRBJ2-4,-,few,CSVGDLAKNIQYF
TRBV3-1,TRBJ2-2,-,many,CASRRSENTGELFF
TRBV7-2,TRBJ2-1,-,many,CASSLTLDGEQFF
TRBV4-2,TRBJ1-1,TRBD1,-,CASSETGVGYTEAFF
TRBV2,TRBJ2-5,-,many,CASSEAQGGGRETQYF
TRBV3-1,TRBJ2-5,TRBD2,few,CASSPSGAGEIQETQYF
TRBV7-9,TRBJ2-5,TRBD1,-,CASSLEWTGWYF
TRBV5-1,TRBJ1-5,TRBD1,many,CASSQGDSGNQPQHF
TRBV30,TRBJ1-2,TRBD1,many,CAWSAKTGGIYGYTF
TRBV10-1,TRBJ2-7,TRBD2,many,CASSESTLGTSGTYEQYF
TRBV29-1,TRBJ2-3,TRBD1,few,CSAPRRTGHTDTQYF
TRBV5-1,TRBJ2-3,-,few,CASSLLVQGPGANTDTQYF
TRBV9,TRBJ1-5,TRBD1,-,CASSETTGDQPQHF
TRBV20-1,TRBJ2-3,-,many,CSARFRGDTQYF
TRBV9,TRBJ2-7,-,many,CASSVGLSDSYEQYF
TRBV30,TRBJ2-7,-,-,CAWKLRGLDGEQYF
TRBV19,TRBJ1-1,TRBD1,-,CASKEDRGNTEAFF
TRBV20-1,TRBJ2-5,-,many,CSARWPGAETQYF
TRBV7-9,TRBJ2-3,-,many,CASSSLNSQSVSSPDTQYF